The 32 T cell receptor beta chains reported below all come from one sample, sequenced in a study of Graves' ophthalmopathy and Graves' hyperthyroidism. For repertoire sequencing, the TCR beta CDR3 regions were amplified from RNA transcripts. First-round RT-PCR employed HTBI primers, with a second-round multiplex PCR after it. MiXCR was run by TCRdb on the multiplex PCR reads, yielding one entry per CDR3 protein. The sample consists of 400,000 or so distinct CDR3 sequences, roughly 15% of them appearing once. Sequencing input: peripheral blood. These receptors were collected from an adult woman with stable Graves' hyperthyroidism.

This clonotype appeared a few times. A read error is possible here, since a much larger clone lies one base away. The chain's CDR3 is CASKGNWGSAEAFF. In DNA form, the CDR3 reads TGTGCCAGTAAGGGGAACTGGGGGAGCGCTGAAGCTTTCTTT. The chain links TRBV19 to TRBJ1-1; a possible D gene is TRBD1 (5 bases). This CDR3 comprises 14 residues. Looked up from germline, CDR1 is LNHDA and CDR2 is SQIVND (reference sequence). The ends were cut back, 7 bases at V and 6 bases at J, with 18 bases in the middle.

This clonotype was counted many times. This chain uses TRBV29-1 with TRBJ1-3; 7 bases are a match to TRBD1. The J segment lost 2 bases and the V segment lost 3 bases, leaving 10 bases of the junction unmatched. The germline CDR1 and CDR2 sequences are SQVTM and ANQGSEA. The CDR3 covers 16 residues. The CDR3 region has the DNA TGCAGCGTTGAGAGTTACAGGGACAGTGCTGGAAACACCATATATTTT. Protein: CSVESYRDSAGNTIYF.

Ten or more counts support this clonotype. The chain carries TRBV30 and TRBJ2-7; 7 bases align to TRBD1. J lost 4 bases, V lost 4 bases, and 7 bases had no gene match. The CDR3 extends over 13 amino acids. CDR1 and CDR2 (germline): GTSNPN, SVGIG (reference sequence). CDR3 coding DNA: TGTGCCTGGACCGGGACAGATGAGTACGAGCAGTACTTC. Amino acid sequence: CAWTGTDEYEQYF. Full variable domain (outside the CDR3, taken from reference TRBV30 and TRBJ2-7): SQTIHQWPATLVQPVGSPLSLECTVEGTSNPNLYWYRQAAGRGLQLLFYSVGIGQISSEVPQNLSASRPQDRQFILSSKKLLLSDSGFYLCAWTGTDEYEQYFGPGTRLTVT.

Ten or more counts support this clonotype. J is TRBJ2-4 and V is TRBV28, with 8 positions matching TRBD2. The CDR3 extends over 13 amino acids. Germline V gene sequence: CDR1 MDHEN, CDR2 SYDVKM. Losses at the gene ends were 3 bases for V and 15 bases for J; bases not matched to a gene: 10. This CDR3 is CASSLMGTSLLYF. CDR3 DNA sequence: TGTGCCAGCAGTTTGATGGGGACTAGTCTGCTGTACTTC.

This clonotype was recorded at least ten times. This chain links TRBV30 with TRBJ2-2; D gene ambiguous. This CDR3 comprises 12 residues. Per the germline V gene, CDR1 is GTSNPN and CDR2 is SVGIG (reference sequence). Trimming shortened V by 2 bases and J by 2 bases, and 3 bases separated the two germline ends. CDR3 bases: TGTGCCTGGAGTCGAAACACCGGGGAGCTGTTTTTT. It yields the protein CAWSRNTGELFF.

This clonotype showed up just once. The chain employs TRBV12-3 or TRBV12-4 and TRBJ2-5; a possible D gene is TRBD1 (6 bases). Between the trimmed V and J ends, which lost 5 bases and 2 bases, there was a span of 12 bases. This CDR3 contains 14 residues. CDR3 in DNA: TGTGCCAGCAGTCAGAGCGGACAGCAAGAGACCCAGTACTTC. Translation gives CASSQSGQQETQYF.

This clonotype was recorded at least ten times. The rearrangement links TRBV27 to TRBJ2-5; D is possibly TRBD2 (5 bases). From germline, CDR1 is MNHEY and CDR2 SMNVEV (reference sequence). There are 12 residues in the CDR3. V dropped 5 bases and J dropped 5 bases, with 9 bases sitting between them. The chain's CDR3 is CASSISGETQYF. The CDR3 region has the DNA TGTGCCAGCAGTATCTCGGGGGAGACCCAGTACTTC.

As for this clonotype: A much larger clone lies a single base off, so this may be a read error. V and J are TRBV12-3 or TRBV12-4 and TRBJ1-1, with 11 bases that match TRBD1. The CDR3 loop spans 14 amino acids. The CDR3 sequence is CASRGQGANTEACF. CDR3 bases: TGTGCCAGCAGAGGACAGGGGGCTAACACTGAAGCTTGCTTT.

This clonotype has ten or more counts. J is TRBJ2-7 and V is TRBV10-1; 7 bases are shared with TRBD2. Unmatched junction bases numbered 9, after V lost 0 bases and J lost 4 bases. The CDR3 contains 16 residues. Germline CDR1 WNHNN, CDR2 SYGVQD (reference sequence). The CDR3 coding sequence is TGCGCCAGCAGTGAGTCGCCAACGGGAGGAAATTACGAGCAGTACTTC. Translation gives CASSESPTGGNYEQYF.

This clonotype has ten or more counts. The chain recombines TRBV11-2 with TRBJ1-1; D might be TRBD1 (6 bases). The CDR3 consists of 12 residues. From germline, CDR1 is SGHAT and CDR2 FQNNGV. V gave up 9 bases and J gave up 0 bases, with 8 bases separating them. CDR3 sequence: CASGQMNTEAFF. Here the CDR3 DNA reads TGTGCCAGTGGACAGATGAACACTGAAGCTTTCTTT.

The rearrangement links TRBV5-1 to TRBJ2-5; D gene unclear. The CDR3 sequence is 14 residues long. Germline values: CDR1 SGHRS, CDR2 YFSETQ. V lost 0 bases to trimming and J lost 0 bases, with 6 bases between them. CDR3 DNA sequence: TGCGCCAGCAGCTTGGTCCAGTACCAAGAGACCCAGTACTTC. Protein sequence: CASSLVQYQETQYF.

This clonotype appeared many times. This sequence joins TRBV20-1 and TRBJ1-5, with TRBD1 matching over 9 bases. Trimming cost V 0 bases and J 6 bases; bases outside gene matches: 9. This CDR3 has 16 amino acids. Per germline, CDR1 DFQATT and CDR2 SNEGSKA (reference sequence). The CDR3 spells CSARDPRTGVFQPQHF. The CDR3 nucleotides read TGCAGTGCTAGAGATCCCCGGACAGGGGTTTTTCAGCCCCAGCATTTT.

This chain joins TRBV2 and TRBJ1-5, with D tentatively TRBD1 (5 bases). The V end was cut by 6 bases, the J end by 7 bases, with 13 bases between. Germline V CDR1 and CDR2: SNHLY, FYNNEI. The CDR3 runs to 13 residues. The CDR3 region is CASRGGVGQPQHF. The DNA for the CDR3 is TGTGCCAGCAGGGGGGGTGTTGGCCAGCCCCAGCATTTT.

This clonotype was detected many times. This chain uses TRBV27 with TRBJ1-1; D is ambiguous. The CDR3 extends over 13 amino acids. V lost 5 bases and J lost 1, with 8 bases in between. Germline-derived CDR1 and CDR2 are MNHEY and SMNVEV (reference sequence). CDR3: CASSVPGNTEAFF. In DNA, the CDR3 is TGTGCCAGCAGTGTGCCGGGGAACACTGAAGCTTTCTTT.

As for this clonotype: This clone may be a read error of a much larger clone one base away. The chain is built from TRBV9 and TRBJ1-1; the match to TRBD1 covers 8 bases. The CDR3 loop spans 15 amino acids. Germline V gene sequence: CDR1 SGDLS, CDR2 YYNGEE. The chain's CDR3 is CTSSRTGLGNTEAFF. CDR3 DNA sequence: TGTACCAGCAGCAGGACAGGGTTGGGGAACACTGAAGCTTTCTTT.

This clonotype was seen many times. The CDR3 loop reads CASHQGAVYGYTF. In nucleotides, the CDR3 is TGTGCCAGTCACCAGGGGGCCGTCTATGGCTACACCTTC. The V and J genes are TRBV19 and TRBJ1-2; the match to TRBD1 covers 8 bases. J lost 4 bases, V lost 8 bases, and 6 bases had no gene match. CDR1 LNHDA and CDR2 SQIVND come from the germline V gene (reference sequence). The CDR3 has 13 amino acids.

This clonotype was seen repeatedly, ten times or more. An end of the junction differs from the germline gene, which may be a read error. The chain has TRBV6-1 and TRBJ1-2; maybe TRBD1 (6 bases). Germline V gene data show CDR1 as MNHNS and CDR2 as SASEGT. This CDR3 is built from 13 residues. CDR3: CASSRDKNYGCTF. DNA of the CDR3: TGTGCCAGCAGCCGGGACAAGAACTATGGCTGCACCTTC.

This clonotype was picked up many times. The chain recombines TRBV6-1 with TRBJ2-5; D is perhaps TRBD1 (6 bases). V lost 6 bases and J lost 5, with 13 bases in between. From germline, CDR1 is MNHNS and CDR2 SASEGT. This CDR3 is built from 13 residues. The CDR3 spells CASRRRGQETQYF. As DNA, the CDR3 is TGTGCCAGCAGGCGCAGGGGCCAGGAGACCCAGTACTTC.

There are many counts of this clonotype. The chain joins TRBV5-5 to TRBJ1-6; 7 bases agree with TRBD1. Germline lookup yields CDR1 SGHKS and CDR2 YYEKEE (reference sequence). CDR3 length: 15 amino acids. V trimming: 4 bases; J trimming: 5 bases; junction bases outside the gene matches: 6. This chain's CDR3 is CASSLDRWNNSPLHF. The CDR3 region has the DNA TGTGCCAGCAGCCTGGACAGGTGGAATAATTCACCCCTCCACTTT.

This clonotype was recorded a few times. This chain connects TRBV5-6 to TRBJ2-5; D may be TRBD1 (5 bases). The germline V gene encodes CDR1 SGHDT and CDR2 YYEEEE. V was cut by 4 bases and J by 2 bases, with 15 bases left in between. CDR3 length: 15 residues. As DNA, the CDR3 is TGTGCCAGCAGCGTAGGGGCCGCTCCACAAGAGACCCAGTACTTC. Its protein is CASSVGAAPQETQYF.

This clonotype was seen repeatedly, ten times or more. The chain recombines TRBV6-5 with TRBJ2-7; maybe TRBD2 (6 bases). From germline, CDR1 is MNHEY and CDR2 SVGAGI. This CDR3 comprises 14 residues. Trimming took 8 bases from V and 1 from J, leaving 15 bases between them. CDR3 residues: CASQQIAVSYEQYF. The CDR3 DNA follows: TGTGCCAGCCAACAAATAGCGGTGTCCTACGAGCAGTACTTC.

This clonotype was detected ten times or more. The J gene is TRBJ1-1, the V gene TRBV27; 8 bases fit TRBD1. The CDR3 loop spans 19 amino acids. J was trimmed by 2 bases and V by 1 base; bases with no gene match: 15. Germline CDR1 reads MNHEY; CDR2 reads SMNVEV (reference sequence). In DNA form, the CDR3 reads TGTGCCAGCAGTTTATACCCTCCATTCATGGACAGGGCAAACACTGAAGCTTTCTTT. Amino acids: CASSLYPPFMDRANTEAFF.

This clonotype was counted ten times or more. This chain uses TRBV18 with TRBJ2-2; no clear D gene. CDR3 length: 16 amino acids. Trimming removed 6 bases at V and 7 bases at J, with 21 bases between. The germline gives CDR1 KGHSH, CDR2 LQKENI. The CDR3 coding sequence is TGTGCCAGCTCCGCATCCTCGTCGGGCGCGGACGGGGAGCTGTTTTTT. This codes for CASSASSSGADGELFF.

Details on this clonotype: A clone one base away is much larger, so this may be a read error. This CDR3 fails to terminate in the conserved phenylalanine or tryptophan, so it likely reflects a read error. The genes are TRBV20-1 and TRBJ2-7, with D uncertain. V was clipped by 3 bases and J by 3 bases, with 9 bases between them. Per the germline V gene, CDR1 is DFQATT and CDR2 is SNEGSKA (reference sequence). This CDR3 is built from 12 residues. CDR3 residues: CSASSLHYEQYL. The CDR3 DNA is TGCAGTGCTAGTTCTCTCCACTACGAGCAGTACTTA.

The genes are TRBV6-4 and TRBJ2-7; 11 bases line up with TRBD2. Looked up from germline, CDR1 is MRHNA and CDR2 is SNTAGT. The CDR3 is made up of 18 amino acids. V shed 4 bases and J 4 bases; nucleotides not matched to a gene: 15. DNA for the CDR3: TGTGCCAGCAGTGGCTTGCTAGCGGGGGGATCAAAAAATTACGAGCAGTACTTC. This translates into CASSGLLAGGSKNYEQYF.

This clonotype was seen ten or more times. The chain carries TRBV25-1 and TRBJ1-2; 8 bases fit TRBD1. V lost 3 bases and J lost 6; bases outside the gene matches: 18. The germline gives CDR1 MGHDK, CDR2 SYGVNS. CDR3 size: 18 residues. CDR3 coding DNA: TGTGCCAGCAGTGAGCTACAGGACCCAGGGGGCGGGAAGAATGGCTACACCTTC. Translated, it gives CASSELQDPGGGKNGYTF.

This clonotype appeared a single time. The CDR3 nucleotides read TGTGCCAGCAGTTTAATAGCGGGAGTTTACGAGCAGTACTTC. It codes for CASSLIAGVYEQYF. The V gene is TRBV12-3 or TRBV12-4, the J gene TRBJ2-7; 9 bases are a match to TRBD2. J lost 4 bases, V lost 2 bases, and 3 bases had no gene match. The CDR3 runs 14 residues.

This clonotype was counted at least ten times. The chain couples TRBV6-2 or TRBV6-3 to TRBJ2-5; TRBD1 aligns across 7 bases. J gave up 5 bases and V 2 bases, and 14 bases lay outside the gene matches. The CDR3 runs 17 residues. Looked up from germline, CDR1 is MNHEY and CDR2 is SVGEGT. CDR3 amino acids: CASSYPDRNYRGETQYF. The CDR3, as DNA: TGTGCCAGCAGTTACCCGGACAGAAATTACAGGGGTGAGACCCAGTACTTC.

This clonotype appeared many times. The rearrangement links TRBV7-8 to TRBJ2-2; 7 bases align to TRBD2. With V trimmed by 5 bases and J by 6 bases, 12 bases remained unmatched. CDR1 and CDR2 from the germline V gene are SGHVS and FQNEAQ. The CDR3 consists of 16 residues. CDR3 in amino acids: CASSPQSGGKAGELFF. CDR3 in DNA: TGTGCCAGCAGCCCCCAGTCCGGGGGGAAAGCCGGGGAGCTGTTTTTT.

This clonotype occurred many times. The chain uses TRBV6-1 and TRBJ2-2, with a tentative D call TRBD2 (5 bases). Trimming removed 5 bases at V and 4 bases at J, with 23 bases between. From germline, CDR1 is MNHNS and CDR2 SASEGT. The CDR3 totals 18 residues. The CDR3 spells CASSKVAFVGAVTGELFF. The CDR3 DNA sequence: TGTGCCAGCAGTAAAGTAGCTTTCGTGGGAGCGGTCACCGGGGAGCTGTTTTTT.

This clonotype appeared many times. This sequence joins TRBV28 and TRBJ2-5; 8 bases match TRBD1. After removal of 7 bases from V and 5 bases from J, the junction contained 15 bases not matched to a gene. The length of the CDR3 is 16 residues. CDR1 and CDR2 from the germline V gene are MDHEN and SYDVKM. CDR3 sequence reads: CASTLPGQASRETQYF. The CDR3 nucleotides are TGTGCCAGCACCTTACCGGGACAGGCCTCGCGGGAGACCCAGTACTTC.

There are many counts of this clonotype. V usage is TRBV28 and J usage is TRBJ2-5; possibly TRBD1 or TRBD2 for D (5 bases each). Per the germline V gene, CDR1 is MDHEN and CDR2 is SYDVKM. The CDR3 contains 18 residues. Trimming cost V 4 bases and J 1 base, with 22 bases left between them. CDR3 nucleotides: TGTGCCAGCAGTTCGCGAATTTCCCGGGACCGCCTCCAAGAGACCCAGTACTTC. This translates into CASSSRISRDRLQETQYF.